A selection of T cell receptor beta chains follows, all from one sample in a study of blood T cells in healthy people across ages. MiXCR, run by TCRdb on the 5' RACE reads, gives a single entry per CDR3 protein. The sample contains about 1,400,000 distinct CDR3 sequences, roughly 45% of which appear only once. Sequenced sample: blood. These receptor sequences come from a woman between 18 and 29 years old in good health. The CDR3 runs from the conserved cysteine through the conserved F or W. The D gene is left open where the match is weak. Size tells how often a clone was seen (once, few, many) or the class of an expanded clone, and some rows leave it out.

clone size	D gene	V gene	J gene	CDR3 DNA	CDR3 protein
NA	NA	TRBV9	TRBJ2-5	TGTGCCAGCAGCGCCATGGGGACGGGTGTCTCGGAGACCCAGTACTTC	CASSAMGTGVSETQYF
NA	TRBD1	TRBV27	TRBJ1-2	TGTGCCAGCGCAGGACAGGTCGAACCCCTCTATGGCTACACCTTC	CASAGQVEPLYGYTF
NA	TRBD1	TRBV10-1	TRBJ2-7	TGCGCCAGCAGCGAGGGGGCCACACCCTACGAGCAGTACTTC	CASSEGATPYEQYF
many	TRBD2	TRBV10-3	TRBJ2-7	TGTGCCATCAGTGCCGGGACTACAAACGAGCAGTACTTC	CAISAGTTNEQYF
NA	TRBD2	TRBV18	TRBJ2-1	TGTGCCAGCTCACCATTCCAGCGGGAAGGCAATGAGCAGTTCTTC	CASSPFQREGNEQFF
few	NA	TRBV5-1	TRBJ1-2	TGCGCCAGCAGCTTGGAAAACAGGGCGGGTGGCTACACCTTC	CASSLENRAGGYTF
NA	TRBD1	TRBV25-1	TRBJ2-7	TGTGCCAGCAGTGAACTCCGGACAGGGGGCTACCACGAGCAGTACTTC	CASSELRTGGYHEQYF
few	TRBD1	TRBV6-6	TRBJ1-1	TGTGCCAGCAGAATGGGACAGGGGAACACTGAAGCTTTCTTT	CASRMGQGNTEAFF
NA	NA	TRBV9	TRBJ2-7	TGTGCCAGCAGCGCTGACGCGAGCTCCTACAATGAGCAGTACTTC	CASSADASSYNEQYF
NA	NA	TRBV5-1	TRBJ2-7	TGCGCCAGCAGCTTGGGCCCTGGGGGGCTCTACGAGCAGTACTTC	CASSLGPGGLYEQYF
once	TRBD2	TRBV12-3/TRBV12-4	TRBJ2-7	TGTGCCAGCAGTTTAGGGGGGACTAGCGGGGGTAGGTACGAGCAGTACTTC	CASSLGGTSGGRYEQYF
NA	TRBD2	TRBV28	TRBJ2-5	TGTGCCAGCAGTTTAACCGGGACTAGCGGGGCCGGGACCCAGTACTTC	CASSLTGTSGAGTQYF
NA	NA	TRBV20-1	TRBJ1-1	TGCAGTGCTAGAGAGGGGATCTTGACTTTCTTT	CSAREGILTFF
NA	NA	TRBV10-3	TRBJ1-1	TGTGCCATCACCACTGCCCCCGGGAGGACTGAAGCTTTCTTT	CAITTAPGRTEAFF
NA	NA	TRBV2	TRBJ2-1	TGTGCCAGCAGTGAATGGGACATAAATGAGCAGTTCTTC	CASSEWDINEQFF
few	TRBD2	TRBV29-1	TRBJ2-5	TGCAGCGTTGAAGGGGTAGCGGGGGATAAAGAGACCCAGTACTTC	CSVEGVAGDKETQYF
few	TRBD2	TRBV7-3	TRBJ2-1	TGTGCCAGCAGCCCGACTAGCGGGGGGATGAATGAGCAGTTCTTC	CASSPTSGGMNEQFF
NA	TRBD2	TRBV20-1	TRBJ2-7	TGCAGTGCTTTTAGCGGGACCTACAATGAGCAGTACTTC	CSAFSGTYNEQYF
NA	TRBD2	TRBV15	TRBJ2-1	TGTGCCACCAACCTCTTAGTAGCGGGATCCTACAATGAGCAGTTCTTC	CATNLLVAGSYNEQFF
few	TRBD1	TRBV20-1	TRBJ1-5	TGCAGTGCTGGAGGACAGGGGGGTCAGCCCCAGCATTTT	CSAGGQGGQPQHF
NA	NA	TRBV5-8	TRBJ1-4	TGTGCCAGCAGCTTGGGCAGTTCTAATGAAAAACTGTTTTTT	CASSLGSSNEKLFF
many	TRBD1	TRBV20-1	TRBJ2-1	TGCAGTGCTAGTCTGGGACAGGGGTGGAATGAGCAGTTCTTC	CSASLGQGWNEQFF
few	TRBD2	TRBV3-1	TRBJ2-1	TGTGCCAGCAGCCAAGAGGGGGCTAGCGGGGCCCGAAGCTCCTACAATGAGCAGTTCTTC	CASSQEGASGARSSYNEQFF
few	NA	TRBV4-1	TRBJ1-1	TGCGCCAGCAGCCAAGATCAAAAGGGCCCTACATCGAACACTGAAGCTTTCTTT	CASSQDQKGPTSNTEAFF
few	NA	TRBV5-1	TRBJ2-3	TGCGCCAGCAGCCCCCTTGTGGGAACAGATACGCAGTATTTT	CASSPLVGTDTQYF